These 7 T cell receptor beta chains came from one sample sequenced in a study of Ad26.COV2.S vaccination and SARS-CoV-2 variants (dated by TCRdb to the early 2020s). The treatment or condition label of this sample denotes: 15 to 20 received Ad26.COV2.S at low or high dose, single or two shots; 5 received placebo; per-sample allocation not given. Repertoires of vaccine and placebo recipients were sequenced from samples collected on day 63 after the first injection. Library method: the immunoSEQ multiplex PCR assay. What TCRdb holds here is the immuneACCESS table cut down to in-frame rearrangements. Part of the clones is not present; checked against another copy, under half of the missing clones reflect an unresolved V gene, and the others are unexplained. The sample table records roughly 350,000 clones; roughly 91% of these occur just once. The ten top clones hold roughly 5% of the sample. The sequenced sample was peripheral blood, obtained in a trial of Ad26.COV2.S vaccine versus placebo. Receptors were obtained from a person between 18 and 60 years old who received the Ad26.COV2.S COVID-19 vaccine or a placebo.

This rearrangement joins TRBV25-1 to TRBJ1-3; no reliable D call. Trimming took off 3 bases at V and 3 bases at J, with 12 bases between the two ends. Germline assignment: CDR1 MGHDK and CDR2 SYGVNS. The CDR3 contains 15 residues. The CDR3 nucleotides are TGTGCCAGCAGTGAGGAGCGTAACCGTGGAAACACCATATATTTT. Amino acid sequence: CASSEERNRGNTIYF.

The chain combines TRBV6-6 with TRBJ1-6, with 8 bases identical to TRBD1. Germline V gene lookup returns CDR1 MNHNY and CDR2 SVGAGI (reference sequence). Unmatched junction bases numbered 6, after V lost 5 bases and J lost 3 bases. The CDR3 consists of 16 residues. CDR3 region: CASSGQGTGYNSPLHF. CDR3 bases: TGTGCCAGCAGTGGTCAGGGGACAGGCTATAATTCACCCCTCCACTTT.

The chain joins TRBV5-1 to TRBJ1-1, with D unclear. The CDR3 spans 15 residues. V gave up 4 bases and J gave up 0 bases, with 13 bases separating them. Per germline, CDR1 SGHRS and CDR2 YFSETQ. CDR3 nucleotide sequence: TGCGCCAGCAGCCCGACGACGCCGATGAACACTGAAGCTTTCTTT. Its translation is CASSPTTPMNTEAFF.

On this clone: Other nucleotide sequences from this sample produce the same CDR3. The chain is built from TRBV7-2 and TRBJ2-2; 12 positions match TRBD2. Per the germline V gene, CDR1 is SGHTA and CDR2 is FQGNSA. The CDR3 totals 15 residues. Losses at the gene ends were 2 bases for V and 5 bases for J; bases not matched to a gene: 0. The CDR3 DNA reads TGTGCCAGCAGCTTACTAGCGGGGGGGACCGGGGAGCTGTTTTTT. Encoded protein: CASSLLAGGTGELFF. Looking up the rest from reference TRBV7-2 and TRBJ2-2 gives the full variable domain: GAGVSQSPSNKVTEKGKDVELRCDPISGHTALYWYRQSLGQGLEFLIYFQGNSAPDKSGLPSDRFSAERTGGSVSTLTIQRTQQEDSAVYLCASSLLAGGTGELFFGEGSRLTVL.

This clone has only one observation. The J gene is TRBJ2-1, the V gene TRBV10-1; 9 positions match TRBD2. J gave up 5 bases and V 6 bases, and 5 bases lay outside the gene matches. The CDR3 is made up of 14 amino acids. Germline V gene sequence: CDR1 WNHNN, CDR2 SYGVQD (reference sequence). The CDR3 DNA reads TGCGCCAGCAGCAGACTAGCGGATGACAATGAGCAGTTCTTC. Protein: CASSRLADDNEQFF.

This clone came up a few times. V usage is TRBV11-3 and J usage is TRBJ1-1, with D uncertain. CDR3 length: 13 amino acids. Trimming stripped 5 bases from V and 1 base from J, with 8 bases between. In germline, CDR1 is SGHNT, CDR2 YENEEA. CDR3 loop: CASSRTGNTEAFF. DNA for the CDR3: TGTGCCAGCAGCCGGACGGGGAACACTGAAGCTTTCTTT.

J is TRBJ2-1 and V is TRBV10-3, with D hard to call. CDR1 and CDR2 from the germline V gene are ENHRY and SYGVKD. The CDR3 has 12 residues. The germline V and J ends were trimmed by 10 bases and 7 bases, with 14 bases remaining between them. CDR3 bases: TGTGCCACCTGGACGGGCTCTAATGAGCAGTTCTTC. Translating it yields CATWTGSNEQFF.